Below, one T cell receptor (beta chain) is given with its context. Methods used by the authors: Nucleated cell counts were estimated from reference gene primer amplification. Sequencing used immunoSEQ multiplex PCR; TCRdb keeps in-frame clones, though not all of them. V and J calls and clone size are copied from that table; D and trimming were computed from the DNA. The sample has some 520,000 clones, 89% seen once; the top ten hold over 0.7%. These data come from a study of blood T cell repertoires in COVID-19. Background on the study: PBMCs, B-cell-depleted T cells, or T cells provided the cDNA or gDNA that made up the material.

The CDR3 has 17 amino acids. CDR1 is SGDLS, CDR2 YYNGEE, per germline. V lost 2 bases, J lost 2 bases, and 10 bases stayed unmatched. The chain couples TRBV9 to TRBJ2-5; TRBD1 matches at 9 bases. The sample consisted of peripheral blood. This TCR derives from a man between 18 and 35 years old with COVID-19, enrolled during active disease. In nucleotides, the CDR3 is TGTGCCAGCAGCGTTACCGGGACAGGGAATTCACAAGAGACCCAGTACTTC. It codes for CASSVTGTGNSQETQYF.